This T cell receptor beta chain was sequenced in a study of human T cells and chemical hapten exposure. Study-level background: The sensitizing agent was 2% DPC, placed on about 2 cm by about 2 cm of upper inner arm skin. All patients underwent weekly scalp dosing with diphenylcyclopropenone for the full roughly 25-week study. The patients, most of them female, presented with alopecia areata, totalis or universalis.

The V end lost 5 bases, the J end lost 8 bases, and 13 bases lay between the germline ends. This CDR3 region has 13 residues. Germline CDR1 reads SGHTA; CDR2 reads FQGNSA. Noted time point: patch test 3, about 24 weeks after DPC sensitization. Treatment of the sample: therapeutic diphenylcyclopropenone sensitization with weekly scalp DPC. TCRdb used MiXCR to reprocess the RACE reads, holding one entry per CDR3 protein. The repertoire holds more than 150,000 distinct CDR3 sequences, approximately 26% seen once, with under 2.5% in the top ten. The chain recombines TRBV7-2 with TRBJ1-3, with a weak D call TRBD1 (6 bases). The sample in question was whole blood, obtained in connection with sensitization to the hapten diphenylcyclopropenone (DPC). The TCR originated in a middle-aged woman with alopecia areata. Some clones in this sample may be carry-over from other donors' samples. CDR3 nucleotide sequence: TGTGCCAGCAGCCCCCCGGGGGCTGACACCATATATTTT. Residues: CASSPPGADTIYF.